This T cell receptor beta chain was identified during a study of blood T cell repertoires in COVID-19. V was clipped by 6 bases and J by 8 bases, with 25 bases between them. The CDR3 is 16 residues long. Per germline, CDR1 MDHEN and CDR2 SYDVKM. In the study's own analysis: The authors estimated nucleated cell counts from reference gene primer amplification. TCRdb's table, derived via immunoSEQ multiplex PCR, lists solely in-frame clones and lacks some. The V and J calls and clone size were taken over from that table, and D and trimming were inferred from the DNA. The sample gives some 270,000 clones, around 85% of which show up once; 0.75% to 0.95% is in the top ten.

Sequenced input: peripheral blood. V gene TRBV28 combines with J gene TRBJ1-2; D remains ambiguous. This sequence was found in a human donor with COVID-19, enrolled during active disease. The donor label of this sample is uncertain. The CDR3 loop is CASRTPTTFLLSGYTF. The CDR3 DNA reads TGTGCCAGCAGAACCCCGACAACTTTTTTGTTATCAGGCTACACCTTC.